These 28 T cell receptor beta chains originate from one sample sequenced in a study of T-cell memory formation after mild COVID-19. TCRdb itself ran the 5' RACE reads through MiXCR, one entry per CDR3 protein. The data show under 450,000 distinct CDR3 sequences, with 13% to 15% seen just once and under 25% held by the top ten. Material: PBMCs or a T cell subset sorted from them (not recorded which). The receptor set was obtained from a man aged 18 to 30 who had mild COVID-19 (a few samples of this study predate the infection). Cell type and time point are not known.

The gene calls are TRBV18 and TRBJ2-5, with D possibly being TRBD2 (5 bases). Germline V gene data show CDR1 as KGHSH and CDR2 as LQKENI. The CDR3 has 15 amino acids. V lost 5 bases and J lost 1, with 14 bases in between. The CDR3 DNA follows: TGTGCCAGCTCATCCGCTTCCGGGATCCAAGAGACCCAGTACTTC. Translating gives CASSSASGIQETQYF.

This clonotype occurred a few times. The chain recombines TRBV7-4 with TRBJ2-3; D gene uncertain. Germline V lookup: CDR1 SGHVT, CDR2 SQSDAQ. V lost 0 bases and J 4 bases, leaving 8 bases between the germline ends. This CDR3 contains 14 residues. The CDR3 bases are TGTGCCAGCAGCTTAGCGTTGAGGTCAGATACGCAGTATTTT. This codes for CASSLALRSDTQYF.

This chain joins TRBV7-3 and TRBJ1-6; D is perhaps TRBD1 (5 bases). This CDR3 spans 15 amino acids. Trimming shortened V by 2 bases and J by 10 bases, and 15 bases separated the two germline ends. The germline CDR1 and CDR2 sequences are SGHTA and FQGTGA. CDR3 residues: CASSLGPAGSSPLHF. CDR3 DNA: TGTGCCAGCAGCTTAGGGCCGGCAGGGTCCTCACCCCTCCACTTT.

Only a few counts were recorded for this clonotype. The CDR3, as DNA: TGTGCCAGCAGTTACGCCCGATTGGGGCCCGGGGAGCTGTTTTTT. It translates to CASSYARLGPGELFF. The chain joins TRBV6-2 or TRBV6-3 to TRBJ2-2; D might be TRBD1 (5 bases). V shed 2 bases and J shed 6 bases, with 13 bases lying between them. Germline loops: CDR1 MNHEY, CDR2 SVGEGT. The CDR3 extends over 15 amino acids.

Written as DNA, the CDR3 is TGTGCCAGCAGCTTGCGGGACAGGGGTAATGAAAAACTGTTTTTT. It codes for CASSLRDRGNEKLFF. The rearrangement uses TRBV7-2 and TRBJ1-4; 10 nucleotides line up with TRBD1. The CDR3 consists of 15 residues. V lost 3 bases, J lost 4 bases, and 2 bases stayed unmatched. CDR1 and CDR2 (germline): SGHTA, FQGNSA.

This clonotype was counted between two and nine times. V and J are TRBV7-2 and TRBJ2-5; maybe TRBD1 (6 bases). The CDR3 is made up of 13 amino acids. Between the trimmed V and J ends, which lost 5 bases and 3 bases, there was a span of 10 bases. The germline gives CDR1 SGHTA, CDR2 FQGNSA. CDR3 region: CASSNRQEETQYF. CDR3 sequence (DNA): TGTGCCAGCAGCAACAGACAGGAAGAGACCCAGTACTTC.

This clonotype was seen a handful of times. The rearrangement uses TRBV6-6 and TRBJ1-3, with D hard to call. The CDR3 runs 14 residues. The V gene lost 6 bases and the J gene lost 0 bases, with 9 bases spanning the gap. The germline CDR1 and CDR2 sequences are MNHNY and SVGAGI (reference sequence). The chain's CDR3 is CASRDLSSGNTIYF. For the CDR3, the DNA is TGTGCCAGCAGGGACCTGAGCTCTGGAAACACCATATATTTT.

This clonotype was found a few times. CDR3 DNA: TGCGCCAGCAGCGTACGGGACAGGGAAAGCTCTGGGGCCAACGTCCTGACTTTC. It yields the protein CASSVRDRESSGANVLTF. This chain uses TRBV5-1 with TRBJ2-6, with 9 bases identical to TRBD1. Germline V gene lookup returns CDR1 SGHRS and CDR2 YFSETQ. V gave up 4 bases and J gave up 0 bases; unmatched junction bases: 8. The CDR3 extends over 18 amino acids.

There are a few counts of this clonotype. Mismatch with germline at one junction end may stem from a read error. The genes are TRBV12-3 or TRBV12-4 and TRBJ2-2, with D tentatively TRBD1 or TRBD2 (5 bases each). CDR3 length: 14 residues. The CDR3 bases are TGTGCCAGCGGTTTTGGGACCTCGACCGGGGAGCTGTTTTTT. This sequence encodes CASGFGTSTGELFF.

The chain links TRBV18 to TRBJ2-5; 8 bases line up with TRBD1. The J call may be mistaken, given a closer DNA end match to TRBJ2-7. The CDR3 length is 15 residues. In germline, CDR1 is KGHSH, CDR2 LQKENI. In nucleotides, the CDR3 is TGTGCCAGCTCGGGCGGAGGGACAGGAGTATACGAGCAGTACTTC. This gives the protein CASSGGGTGVYEQYF.

The chain combines TRBV7-2 with TRBJ1-5; D not resolved. The germline V and J ends were trimmed by 1 base and 7 bases, with 14 bases remaining between them. From germline, CDR1 is SGHTA and CDR2 FQGNSA. The CDR3 has 15 amino acids. The CDR3 DNA reads as TGTGCCAGCAGCTTAGGTGAGGGTATCGGACAGCCCCAGCATTTT. It codes for CASSLGEGIGQPQHF.

The V and J genes are TRBV19 and TRBJ2-1, with D tentatively TRBD1 or TRBD2 (5 bases each). Trimming took off 3 bases at V and 4 bases at J, with 16 bases between the two ends. Germline CDR1 LNHDA, CDR2 SQIVND (reference sequence). The CDR3 extends over 16 amino acids. As DNA, the CDR3 is TGTGCCAGTAGTATGACTTGGCAGGGCGGGTACAATGAGCAGTTCTTC. Amino acid sequence: CASSMTWQGGYNEQFF.

The chain carries TRBV15 and TRBJ1-1; TRBD1 agrees at 7 bases. CDR1 and CDR2 (germline): LNHNV, YYDKDF (reference sequence). V dropped 0 bases and J dropped 4; count of bases not matched to a gene: 14. There are 18 residues in the CDR3. In DNA, the CDR3 is TGTGCCACCAGCAGAGATCTTGTCGAGGGGGCAAGACGCACTGAAGCTTTCTTT. Translated: CATSRDLVEGARRTEAFF.

This clonotype was observed many times. This chain uses TRBV20-1 with TRBJ2-1; TRBD2 matches at 10 bases. The germline V gene has CDR1 DFQATT and CDR2 SNEGSKA (reference sequence). Trimming took 0 bases from V and 6 from J; bases not matched to a gene: 5. The CDR3 spans 15 residues. CDR3 amino acids: CSARDQSGGANEQFF. CDR3 DNA: TGCAGTGCTAGAGATCAGAGCGGGGGGGCCAATGAGCAGTTCTTC.

This clonotype occurred many times. The rearrangement joins TRBV5-6 to TRBJ2-5, with 8 nucleotides matching TRBD1. With 4 bases clipped from V and 5 bases from J, the junction kept 7 bases outside the gene matches. CDR1 SGHDT and CDR2 YYEEEE come from the germline V gene. CDR3 length: 14 residues. CDR3 DNA: TGTGCCAGCAGCACACCCGGGACAGGCGAGACCCAGTACTTC. Amino acids: CASSTPGTGETQYF.

This clonotype showed up many times. The V gene is TRBV2, the J gene TRBJ1-5; D unresolved. The CDR3 totals 13 residues. Looked up from germline, CDR1 is SNHLY and CDR2 is FYNNEI. The V gene lost 7 bases and the J gene lost 6 bases, with 13 bases spanning the gap. The CDR3 is CASKPDGLQPQHF. Written as DNA, the CDR3 is TGTGCCAGCAAACCAGATGGGCTTCAGCCCCAGCATTTT. The complete variable domain, with remaining parts taken from reference TRBV2 and TRBJ1-5, reads EPEVTQTPSHQVTQMGQEVILRCVPISNHLYFYWYRQILGQKVEFLVSFYNNEISEKSEIFDDQFSVERPDGSNFTLKIRSTKLEDSAMYFCASKPDGLQPQHFGDGTRLSIL.

V gene TRBV11-2 combines with J gene TRBJ2-4; perhaps TRBD1 as D (6 bases). Per the germline V gene, CDR1 is SGHAT and CDR2 is FQNNGV. The CDR3 is made up of 15 amino acids. Trimming pared 1 base from V and 1 base from J, leaving 8 bases between. Here the CDR3 DNA reads TGTGCCAGCAGCTTAGTCAGGGGTGCCAAAAACATTCAGTACTTC. Encoded protein: CASSLVRGAKNIQYF. Variable domain in full (rest from reference TRBV11-2 and TRBJ2-4): EAGVAQSPRYKIIEKRQSVAFWCNPISGHATLYWYQQILGQGPKLLIQFQNNGVVDDSQLPKDRFSAERLKGVDSTLKIQPAKLEDSAVYLCASSLVRGAKNIQYFGAGTRLSVL.

This clonotype was recorded many times. The chain carries TRBV5-1 and TRBJ2-2; 9 nucleotides align to TRBD1. V lost 1 base to trimming and J lost 5 bases; unmatched junction nucleotides: 9. CDR1 is SGHRS, CDR2 YFSETQ, per germline. The CDR3 is 17 residues long. CDR3: CASSLSGTGLLTGELFF. The CDR3 nucleotides are TGCGCCAGCAGCTTGTCCGGGACAGGGCTTCTTACCGGGGAGCTGTTTTTT.

The chain is built from TRBV28 and TRBJ2-7; D may be TRBD1 (5 bases). The CDR3 extends over 14 amino acids. CDR1 is MDHEN, CDR2 SYDVKM, per germline. V lost 5 bases and J 4 bases, leaving 15 bases between the germline ends. This CDR3 reads CASSQTAAEYEQYV. The CDR3 coding sequence is TGTGCCAGCAGTCAGACAGCTGCCGAATACGAGCAGTACGTC.

The V call is TRBV7-9, the J call TRBJ2-1; tentatively, D is TRBD2 (7 bases). CDR3 length: 16 residues. Trimming removed 7 bases at V and 1 base at J, with 17 bases between. Germline V gene lookup returns CDR1 SEHNR and CDR2 FQNEAQ (reference sequence). CDR3 protein: CASNRGAGWSYNEQFF. As DNA, the CDR3 is TGTGCCAGCAATCGGGGGGCGGGTTGGTCCTACAATGAGCAGTTCTTC.

The count of this clonotype is one. The chain couples TRBV20-1 to TRBJ1-1, with a tentative D call TRBD1 (6 bases). V was clipped by 0 bases and J by 3 bases, with 8 bases between them. The germline CDR1 and CDR2 sequences are DFQATT and SNEGSKA (reference sequence). The CDR3 has 13 amino acids. As DNA, the CDR3 is TGCAGTGCTAGAGAGGGGGGGCACACTGAAGCTTTCTTT. Amino acid sequence: CSAREGGHTEAFF.

The V gene is TRBV7-2, the J gene TRBJ1-2, with D possibly being TRBD1 (5 bases). CDR1 SGHTA and CDR2 FQGNSA come from the germline V gene. The V end was cut by 5 bases, the J end by 8 bases, with 18 bases between. This CDR3 contains 14 residues. DNA for the CDR3: TGTGCCAGCAGCCCCGGCTATGGGGCGAGGGGCTACACCTTC. Translating it yields CASSPGYGARGYTF.

A few counts support this clonotype. This chain connects TRBV9 to TRBJ2-3, with TRBD2 as a possible D gene (7 bases). V was shortened by 4 bases and J by 3 bases, with 15 bases between the two germline ends. The CDR3 has 15 residues. Germline CDR1 is SGDLS and CDR2 is YYNGEE. Here the CDR3 reads CASSRGGIGTDTQYF. CDR3 bases: TGTGCCAGCAGCAGGGGGGGCATAGGAACAGATACGCAGTATTTT.

This clonotype was seen more than once but under ten times. J is TRBJ2-5 and V is TRBV24-1; weak D call: TRBD2 (7 bases). The V and J ends lost 4 bases and 0 bases respectively, with 17 bases between them. The germline V gene has CDR1 KGHDR and CDR2 SFDVKD. The CDR3 sequence is 17 residues long. CDR3 DNA sequence: TGTGCCACCAGTGACCTATCTACCGGGGGGCACCAAGAGACCCAGTACTTC. Encoded protein: CATSDLSTGGHQETQYF.

This clonotype was seen at least ten times. The CDR3 region is CASSDGASGGPGETQYF. CDR3 nucleotide sequence: TGTGCCAGCAGTGACGGGGCTAGCGGGGGGCCGGGGGAGACCCAGTACTTC. The V call is TRBV25-1, the J call TRBJ2-5; 11 nucleotides agree with TRBD2. The CDR3 spans 17 residues. J was trimmed by 5 bases and V by 3 bases; bases with no gene match: 11. CDR1 MGHDK and CDR2 SYGVNS come from the germline V gene. Complete variable domain (other parts from reference TRBV25-1 and TRBJ2-5): EADIYQTPRYLVIGTGKKITLECSQTMGHDKMYWYQQDPGMELHLIHYSYGVNSTEKGDLSSESTVSRIRTEHFPLTLESARPSHTSQYLCASSDGASGGPGETQYFGPGTRLLVL.

This rearrangement joins TRBV6-2 or TRBV6-3 to TRBJ2-4, with a weak D call TRBD1 (6 bases). The germline gives CDR1 MNHEY, CDR2 SVGEGT. The CDR3 extends over 16 amino acids. Trimming removed 8 bases from V and 2 bases from J, with 19 bases in between. The CDR3 coding sequence is TGTGCCAGCTCTCCGACAGGCCTGGTTTCCAAAAACATTCAGTACTTC. It is translated as CASSPTGLVSKNIQYF.

There are a few counts of this clonotype. V usage is TRBV5-1 and J usage is TRBJ2-3; the D gene could be TRBD1 or TRBD2 (5 bases each). Germline V CDR1 and CDR2: SGHRS, YFSETQ. The V gene lost 4 bases and the J gene lost 5 bases, with 8 bases spanning the gap. This CDR3 region has 12 residues. The CDR3 nucleotides read TGCGCCAGCAGCGAGGGGAGAGATACGCAGTATTTT. As protein: CASSEGRDTQYF.

This clonotype was seen only a few times. This chain links TRBV6-6 with TRBJ2-7; no reliable D call. CDR1 and CDR2 (germline): MNHNY, SVGAGI (reference sequence). The CDR3 has 13 residues. Trimming cost V 6 bases and J 2 bases, with 11 bases left between them. The CDR3, as DNA: TGTGCCAGCAGAACCGGACCCCCCTACGAGCAGTACTTC. Translated: CASRTGPPYEQYF.